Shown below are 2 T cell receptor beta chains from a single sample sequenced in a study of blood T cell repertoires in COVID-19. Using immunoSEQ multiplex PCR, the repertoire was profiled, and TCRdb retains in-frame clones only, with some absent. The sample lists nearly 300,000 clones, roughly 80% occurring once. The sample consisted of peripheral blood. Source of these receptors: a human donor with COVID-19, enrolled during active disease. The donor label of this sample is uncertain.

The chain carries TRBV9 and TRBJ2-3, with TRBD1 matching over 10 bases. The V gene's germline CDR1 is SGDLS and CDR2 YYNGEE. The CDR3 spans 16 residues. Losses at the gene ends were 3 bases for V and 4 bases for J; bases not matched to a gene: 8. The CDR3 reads CASSGTGTGDSDTQYF. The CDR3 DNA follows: TGTGCCAGCAGCGGAACCGGGACAGGGGATTCAGATACGCAGTATTTT. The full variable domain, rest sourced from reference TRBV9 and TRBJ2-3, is DSGVTQTPKHLITATGQRVTLRCSPRSGDLSVYWYQQSLDQGLQFLIQYYNGEERAKGNILERFSAQQFPDLHSELNLSSLELGDSALYFCASSGTGTGDSDTQYFGPGTRLTVL.

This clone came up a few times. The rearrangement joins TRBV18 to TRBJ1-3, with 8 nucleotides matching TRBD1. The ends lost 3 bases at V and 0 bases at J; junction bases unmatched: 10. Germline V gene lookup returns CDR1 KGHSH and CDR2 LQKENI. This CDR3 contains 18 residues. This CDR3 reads CASSPQGQGFFSGNTIYF. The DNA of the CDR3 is TGTGCCAGCTCACCGCAAGGACAGGGCTTCTTCTCTGGAAACACCATATATTTT.